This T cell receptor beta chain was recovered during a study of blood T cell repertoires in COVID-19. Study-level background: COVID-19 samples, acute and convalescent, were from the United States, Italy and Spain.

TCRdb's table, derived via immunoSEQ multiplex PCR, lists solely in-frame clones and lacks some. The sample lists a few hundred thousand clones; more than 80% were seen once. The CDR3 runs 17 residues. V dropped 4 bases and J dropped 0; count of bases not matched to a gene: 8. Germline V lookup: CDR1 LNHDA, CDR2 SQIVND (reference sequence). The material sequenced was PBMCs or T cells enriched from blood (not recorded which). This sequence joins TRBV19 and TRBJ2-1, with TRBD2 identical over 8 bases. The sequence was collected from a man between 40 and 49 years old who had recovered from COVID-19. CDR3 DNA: TGTGCCAGTAGTACTCTTCGGCGGGAGGACTCCTACAATGAGCAGTTCTTC. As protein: CASSTLRREDSYNEQFF.